Listed below are T cell receptor beta chains from one sample, sequenced in a study of response to subunit inactivated influenza vaccine. From the RT-PCR reads, TCRdb called clonotypes with MiXCR, one entry per CDR3 protein. The sample lists around 500,000 distinct CDR3 sequences; approximately 10% were seen once. Source: PBMCs from blood, taken around seven weeks after vaccination. The receptors shown here come from a man aged 50 or older who received an inactivated influenza vaccine. The CDR3 runs from the conserved cysteine through the conserved F or W. A D gene is named only where the DNA matches it firmly. Expanded clones are given a class, and other clones once, few, many or no size at all.

clone_size	j_call	v_call	d_call	cdr3_aa	cdr3_nt
many	TRBJ2-7	TRBV24-1	TRBD1	CATSDFIGDRAHYEQYF	TGTGCCACCAGTGATTTCATTGGGGACAGGGCCCACTACGAGCAGTACTTC
-	TRBJ2-7	TRBV2	-	CASSCGGNYEQYF	TGTGCCAGCAGCTGCGGAGGAAACTATGAGCAGTACTTC
many	TRBJ1-5	TRBV20-1	-	CSANDMNNQPQHF	TGCAGTGCAAACGACATGAACAATCAGCCCCAGCATTTT
many	TRBJ2-1	TRBV29-1	TRBD1	CSAGTGQGHEQFF	TGCAGTGCCGGGACAGGCCAGGGGCATGAGCAGTTCTTC
-	TRBJ2-1	TRBV6-6	-	CASSSSHYNEQFF	TGTGCCAGCAGTTCCAGTCACTACAATGAGCAGTTCTTC
few	TRBJ2-1	TRBV5-6	TRBD1	CASSLGQGLNNEQFF	TGTGCCAGCAGCTTGGGACAGGGATTGAACAATGAGCAGTTCTTC
-	TRBJ2-1	TRBV4-3	-	CASSQDERVLYNEQFF	TGCGCCAGCAGCCAAGATGAGCGGGTCCTCTACAATGAGCAGTTCTTC
-	TRBJ2-7	TRBV30	TRBD1	CAWSRTAGGDEQYF	TGTGCCTGGAGTCGGACGGCAGGGGGCGACGAGCAGTACTTC
many	TRBJ1-5	TRBV11-1	TRBD1	CASSSVRAGQGSQPQHF	TGTGCCAGCAGCTCAGTACGTGCGGGACAGGGGAGTCAGCCCCAGCATTTT
-	TRBJ2-7	TRBV28	-	CASSYRVGFYEQYF	TGTGCCAGCAGTTACAGGGTCGGCTTCTACGAGCAGTACTTC
-	TRBJ1-4	TRBV6-6	-	CASSSGAREKLFF	TGTGCCAGCAGTTCGGGGGCGCGCGAAAAACTGTTTTTT
few	TRBJ2-1	TRBV5-1	-	CASSGTTGREQFF	TGCGCCAGCAGCGGGACGACCGGAAGGGAGCAGTTCTTC
few	TRBJ2-5	TRBV20-1	-	CSARLDSHQETQYF	TGCAGTGCTAGATTAGACTCACACCAAGAGACCCAGTACTTC
few	TRBJ1-6	TRBV27	-	CASSLTPGAAVGSPLHF	TGTGCCAGCAGTTTAACGCCAGGGGCCGCCGTTGGCTCACCCCTCCACTTT
-	TRBJ1-5	TRBV6-5	-	CASSYARDTLGSNQPQHF	TGTGCCAGCAGTTACGCCCGGGACACCCTCGGTAGCAATCAGCCCCAGCATTTT
many	TRBJ2-2	TRBV12-3/TRBV12-4	TRBD1	CASTSPWEDRGYTGELFF	TGTGCCAGCACTTCGCCCTGGGAAGACAGGGGGTACACCGGGGAGCTGTTTTTT
-	TRBJ1-5	TRBV6-5	-	CASSYSKGGRGTPQHF	TGTGCCAGCAGTTACTCGAAAGGGGGGCGAGGGACGCCCCAGCATTTT
many	TRBJ2-1	TRBV6-5	-	CASSYKGGFYNEQFF	TGTGCCAGCAGTTACAAGGGGGGATTCTACAATGAGCAGTTCTTC
few	TRBJ2-3	TRBV29-1	-	CSVDEVDTQYF	TGCAGCGTTGATGAGGTAGATACGCAGTATTTT
many	TRBJ2-7	TRBV7-9	-	CASSGPRGYEQYF	TGTGCCAGCAGCGGCCCGAGGGGCTACGAGCAGTACTTC
-	TRBJ2-2	TRBV4-3	TRBD2	CASSRDLGDGAGGFGELFF	TGCGCCAGCAGCCGAGATTTGGGTGACGGGGCGGGGGGCTTCGGGGAGCTGTTTTTT
-	TRBJ2-1	TRBV5-6	-	CASSFRSSYNEQFF	TGTGCCAGCAGCTTCAGGAGCTCCTACAATGAGCAGTTCTTC
many	TRBJ2-7	TRBV7-6	-	CASSKRAGEQYF	TGTGCCAGCAGCAAAAGGGCGGGAGAGCAGTACTTC
-	TRBJ2-6	TRBV5-1	TRBD1	CASSRKAQGDGANVLTF	TGCGCCAGCAGCCGAAAAGCACAGGGGGATGGGGCCAACGTCCTGACTTTC
few	TRBJ2-2	TRBV5-1	-	CASSVTLNTGELFF	TGCGCCAGCAGCGTCACACTGAACACCGGGGAGCTGTTTTTT
-	TRBJ2-7	TRBV30	-	CAWSVRPRYSYEQYF	TGTGCCTGGAGTGTAAGGCCCCGTTACTCCTACGAGCAGTACTTC
-	TRBJ2-5	TRBV7-8	-	CASSLEGLTLQETQYF	TGTGCCAGCAGCCTAGAAGGGCTAACCCTCCAAGAGACCCAGTACTTC
-	TRBJ1-1	TRBV6-6	-	CASSYSRAGAFF	TGTGCCAGCAGTTACTCGCGGGCCGGAGCTTTCTTT
many	TRBJ2-1	TRBV10-3	TRBD2	CAISRAGGFEQFF	TGTGCCATCAGTAGGGCGGGAGGGTTTGAGCAGTTCTTC